This T cell receptor (beta chain) appears in the sequencing data of a study of T cell responses to AZD1222 COVID-19 vaccine. Study-wide results and limits: Of spike-specific TCRs, nearly half reportedly target regions left unmutated in variants. Scientists sampled the repertoires only once the peak T cell response had passed.

About this clone: No antigen is known for it.

The V gene's germline CDR1 is SQVTM and CDR2 ANQGSEA. This CDR3 contains 12 residues. V was shortened by 7 bases and J by 2 bases, with 12 bases between the two germline ends. TCRdb's copy holds only in-frame clones and misses some; the assay was immunoSEQ multiplex PCR. The sample lists some 180,000 clones, approximately 92% occurring once. The chain is built from TRBV29-1 and TRBJ2-7; D remains ambiguous. The origin of this receptor is an adult who received the MenACWY meningococcal vaccine as a control. The sequenced sample was peripheral blood, obtained 28 days after the second dose of the MenACWY control vaccine. Written as DNA, the CDR3 is TGCAGCGCCCGCCGTGGGGCCTACGAGCAGTACTTC. This codes for CSARRGAYEQYF.